A single sample is the source of the 28 T cell receptor beta chains below, sequenced in a study of cytomegalovirus exposure and HLA in healthy donors. Primers for the PCR totalled 60 Vbeta and 13 Jbeta. Generated by immunoSEQ multiplex PCR, the TCRdb table keeps only in-frame clones and is missing some. This table lists about 59,000 clones. Material for sequencing was PBMCs. Receptors originate from a man younger than 45 in good health and CMV-seropositive.

The V gene is TRBV7-3, the J gene TRBJ2-1; maybe TRBD2 (6 bases). Germline CDR1 and CDR2: SGHTA and FQGTGA. This CDR3 region has 15 residues. The germline V and J ends were trimmed by 5 bases and 1 base, with 12 bases remaining between them. CDR3 nucleotides: TGTGCCAGCAGCCAACAGGCGGGGTCCTACAATGAGCAGTTCTTC. Residues: CASSQQAGSYNEQFF.

V gene TRBV30 combines with J gene TRBJ1-2, with TRBD1 as a possible D gene (6 bases). From germline, CDR1 is GTSNPN and CDR2 SVGIG (reference sequence). Trimming stripped 3 bases from V and 3 bases from J, with 17 bases between. The CDR3 has 15 residues. The CDR3 DNA follows: TGTGCCTGGAGGGATACAGACAGGAGAGACTATGGCTACACCTTC. Translated: CAWRDTDRRDYGYTF.

This chain links TRBV7-9 with TRBJ2-2; 8 bases align to TRBD2. The trim removed 5 bases at V and 5 bases at J, leaving 10 bases unmatched. Per germline, CDR1 SEHNR and CDR2 FQNEAQ (reference sequence). The CDR3 contains 16 residues. The CDR3 DNA reads as TGTGCCAGCAGCGAACCGGGACTAGGGAGGACCGGGGAGCTGTTTTTT. Amino acids: CASSEPGLGRTGELFF. Variable domain in full (rest from reference TRBV7-9 and TRBJ2-2): DTGVSQNPRHKITKRGQNVTFRCDPISEHNRLYWYRQTLGQGPEFLTYFQNEAQLEKSRLLSDRFSAERPKGSFSTLEIQRTEQGDSAMYLCASSEPGLGRTGELFFGEGSRLTVL.

The rearrangement joins TRBV15 to TRBJ1-2; a possible D gene is TRBD1 (5 bases). The CDR3 totals 15 residues. Germline assignment: CDR1 LNHNV and CDR2 YYDKDF (reference sequence). The V gene lost 0 bases and the J gene lost 6 bases, with 14 bases spanning the gap. The CDR3 DNA is TGTGCCACCAGCAGAGATGGTTCCAGGGAAGATGGCTACACCTTC. Its protein product is CATSRDGSREDGYTF.

V and J are TRBV7-9 and TRBJ2-7; tentatively, D is TRBD1 (6 bases). CDR3 length: 13 residues. V was trimmed by 1 base and J by 5 bases, leaving 9 bases between them. CDR1 and CDR2 from the germline V gene are SEHNR and FQNEAQ (reference sequence). Here the CDR3 reads CASSLVGADEQYF. CDR3 DNA: TGTGCCAGCAGCTTAGTGGGGGCAGACGAGCAGTACTTC.

V usage is TRBV7-9 and J usage is TRBJ2-5; weak D call: TRBD2 (7 bases). With 5 bases removed from V and 5 bases from J, the gap between germline ends came to 18 bases. This CDR3 contains 15 residues. Germline V CDR1 and CDR2: SEHNR, FQNEAQ (reference sequence). CDR3 in amino acids: CASSPSSGGRETQYF. Here the CDR3 DNA reads TGTGCCAGCAGCCCATCTTCGGGGGGCAGGGAGACCCAGTACTTC.

The chain links TRBV6-1 to TRBJ2-7; 8 nucleotides match TRBD1. The germline gives CDR1 MNHNS, CDR2 SASEGT. CDR3 length: 13 residues. V was clipped by 6 bases and J by 0 bases; unmatched bases: 1. The CDR3 reads CASSTGGSYEQYF. CDR3 coding DNA: TGTGCCAGCAGCACAGGGGGCTCCTACGAGCAGTACTTC.

The rearrangement uses TRBV6-5 and TRBJ1-5; D is uncertain. The germline V gene encodes CDR1 MNHEY and CDR2 SVGAGI. This CDR3 contains 15 residues. Trimming took off 2 bases at V and 0 bases at J, with 8 bases between the two ends. CDR3 sequence reads: CASSYSENSNQPQHF. The CDR3 DNA follows: TGTGCCAGCAGTTACAGCGAGAATAGCAATCAGCCCCAGCATTTT.

J is TRBJ2-5 and V is TRBV30; TRBD2 matches 12 bases. This CDR3 comprises 19 residues. Germline V CDR1 and CDR2: GTSNPN, SVGIG (reference sequence). The V and J ends lost 1 base and 2 bases, in that order; junction bases with no gene match: 14. Written as DNA, the CDR3 is TGTGCCTGGAGTGGAGGGGCTAGCGGGGGGGCGATGAGTCAAGAGACCCAGTACTTC. Encoded protein: CAWSGGASGGAMSQETQYF. The whole variable domain, filled in from reference TRBV30 and TRBJ2-5, reads SQTIHQWPATLVQPVGSPLSLECTVEGTSNPNLYWYRQAAGRGLQLLFYSVGIGQISSEVPQNLSASRPQDRQFILSSKKLLLSDSGFYLCAWSGGASGGAMSQETQYFGPGTRLLVL.

The chain employs TRBV30 and TRBJ1-1; D is ambiguous. CDR3 length: 12 residues. Trimming took off 2 bases at V and 0 bases at J, with 4 bases between the two ends. CDR1 and CDR2 from the germline V gene are GTSNPN and SVGIG (reference sequence). The CDR3 DNA sequence: TGTGCCTGGAGTCCCGTGAACACTGAAGCTTTCTTT. This translates into CAWSPVNTEAFF. The full variable domain, with the rest looked up from reference TRBV30 and TRBJ1-1, is SQTIHQWPATLVQPVGSPLSLECTVEGTSNPNLYWYRQAAGRGLQLLFYSVGIGQISSEVPQNLSASRPQDRQFILSSKKLLLSDSGFYLCAWSPVNTEAFFGQGTRLTVV.

The CDR3 sequence is CASNPTFSYEQYF. For the CDR3, the DNA is TGTGCCAGCAACCCGACATTTTCCTACGAGCAGTACTTC. This chain joins TRBV2 and TRBJ2-7; no firm D call. The germline V gene encodes CDR1 SNHLY and CDR2 FYNNEI. CDR3 length: 13 residues. Deletions cut 7 bases from V and 1 base from J, with 11 bases between.

The chain joins TRBV5-1 to TRBJ2-1, with 9 positions matching TRBD2. The trim removed 1 base at V and 6 bases at J, leaving 5 bases unmatched. The CDR3 contains 15 residues. CDR1 and CDR2 from the germline V gene are SGHRS and YFSETQ. The DNA for the CDR3 is TGCGCCAGCAGCTTGACCAGCGGGGGGTCCAATGAGCAGTTCTTC. As protein: CASSLTSGGSNEQFF.

The genes are TRBV11-3 and TRBJ2-5; TRBD2 aligns across 11 bases. There are 17 residues in the CDR3. The junction had 14 bases not matched to a gene; V was cut back by 5 bases and J by 6 bases. Germline V gives CDR1 SGHNT, CDR2 YENEEA. The CDR3 region is CASSTLSGRAPDKTQYF. The CDR3 region has the DNA TGTGCCAGCAGCACACTTAGCGGGAGGGCACCCGACAAGACCCAGTACTTC.

The chain recombines TRBV30 with TRBJ1-2, with a possible D match to TRBD1 (5 bases). Trimming took off 4 bases at V and 4 bases at J, with 16 bases between the two ends. The CDR3 sequence is 14 residues long. Germline CDR1 and CDR2: GTSNPN and SVGIG (reference sequence). The CDR3 bases are TGTGCCTGGATTGACAGTCCAACTGGCTATGGCTACACCTTC. Protein product: CAWIDSPTGYGYTF.

The chain employs TRBV4-1 and TRBJ2-1, with 7 bases lining up with TRBD2. V lost 1 base, J lost 1 base, and 7 bases stayed unmatched. Germline V gene sequence: CDR1 MGHRA, CDR2 YSYEKL. The CDR3 loop spans 17 amino acids. CDR3 coding DNA: TGCGCCAGCAGCCAAGCCAGAGCGGGATTGTCCTACAATGAGCAGTTCTTC. Translating it yields CASSQARAGLSYNEQFF.

This chain connects TRBV19 to TRBJ2-7; D is possibly TRBD2 (5 bases). From germline, CDR1 is LNHDA and CDR2 SQIVND (reference sequence). The CDR3 is made up of 14 amino acids. V shed 5 bases and J shed 1 base, with 12 bases lying between them. CDR3 in DNA: TGTGCCAGTAGTCCACCGGGGAGTTCCTACGAGCAGTACTTC. Residues: CASSPPGSSYEQYF.

The chain has TRBV15 and TRBJ1-6; possible D gene TRBD1, 6 bases. V gave up 3 bases and J gave up 7 bases, with 10 bases separating them. CDR3 length: 14 residues. CDR1 is LNHNV and CDR2 is YYDKDF in the germline V gene (reference sequence). The CDR3 DNA follows: TGTGCCACCAGCAGCGGGACACTGAATTCACCCCTCCACTTT. Translated: CATSSGTLNSPLHF.

The gene calls are TRBV6-1 and TRBJ1-1; D remains ambiguous. The CDR3 sequence is 13 residues long. CDR1 and CDR2 from the germline V gene are MNHNS and SASEGT. V lost 3 bases, J lost 3 bases, and 8 bases lay in between. The CDR3 is CASSESGDTEAFF. The CDR3 DNA reads as TGTGCCAGCAGTGAGTCAGGTGACACTGAAGCTTTCTTT.

The rearrangement joins TRBV6-6 to TRBJ2-5; possible D gene TRBD1, 6 bases. Germline CDR1 reads MNHNY; CDR2 reads SVGAGI (reference sequence). The CDR3 is 15 amino acids. Trimming removed 7 bases at V and 5 bases at J, with 20 bases between. The CDR3 nucleotides read TGTGCCAGCACCGGACTTGGGGGCGATCGTGAGACCCAGTACTTC. This gives the protein CASTGLGGDRETQYF.

This rearrangement joins TRBV12-5 to TRBJ1-2, with D possibly matching TRBD1 (6 bases). Germline V CDR1 and CDR2: LGHNT, FRNRAP. The CDR3 extends over 20 amino acids. Between the trimmed V and J ends, which lost 1 base and 7 bases, there was a span of 31 bases. DNA of the CDR3: TGTGCTAGTGGTTTGGACTACTCATTGACCCGGGCCAGGGGTGATCTTGGCTACACCTTC. It codes for CASGLDYSLTRARGDLGYTF.

V is TRBV10-3 and J is TRBJ2-1, with 12 bases lining up with TRBD2. This CDR3 region has 14 residues. The V segment lost 4 bases and the J segment 8 bases; nucleotides outside the gene matches: 3. CDR1 and CDR2 (germline): ENHRY, SYGVKD. The CDR3 nucleotides read TGTGCCATCAGTGCGACTAGCGGGGGCTATGAGCAGTTCTTC. Translated: CAISATSGGYEQFF.

The chain is built from TRBV5-1 and TRBJ1-6; possible D gene TRBD1, 6 bases. This CDR3 comprises 15 residues. The V end lost 4 bases, the J end lost 6 bases, and 14 bases lay between the germline ends. CDR1 SGHRS and CDR2 YFSETQ come from the germline V gene. In DNA, the CDR3 is TGCGCCAGCAGCATGGACGGACAGTTTAATTCACCCCTCCACTTT. Its translation: CASSMDGQFNSPLHF. Together with reference TRBV5-1 and TRBJ1-6, the CDR3 gives the full variable domain: KAGVTQTPRYLIKTRGQQVTLSCSPISGHRSVSWYQQTPGQGLQFLFEYFSETQRNKGNFPGRFSGRQFSNSRSEMNVSTLELGDSALYLCASSMDGQFNSPLHFGNGTRLTVT.

The genes are TRBV7-9 and TRBJ1-3; perhaps TRBD1 as D (6 bases). Trimming left V 4 bases short and J 4 bases short, with 14 bases between. The CDR3 loop spans 15 amino acids. Germline V gives CDR1 SEHNR, CDR2 FQNEAQ (reference sequence). Here the CDR3 reads CASSYQTGSGNTIYF. The CDR3 DNA follows: TGTGCCAGCAGCTATCAGACAGGTTCCGGAAACACCATATATTTT.

This chain links TRBV6-1 with TRBJ2-7, with D possibly matching TRBD1 (5 bases). The CDR3 runs 15 residues. Germline CDR1 and CDR2: MNHNS and SASEGT. V was pared by 6 bases and J by 2 bases, with 17 bases between. The CDR3 region is CASSPSLDSPYEQYF. CDR3 nucleotides: TGTGCCAGCAGCCCGAGTCTAGACAGCCCCTACGAGCAGTACTTC.

J is TRBJ2-7 and V is TRBV6-6; possibly TRBD1 for D (6 bases). The germline V gene encodes CDR1 MNHNY and CDR2 SVGAGI (reference sequence). Between the trimmed V and J ends, which lost 0 bases and 3 bases, there was a span of 15 bases. The CDR3 is 16 amino acids. The CDR3 is CASSYSGARGFYEQYF. The CDR3 DNA reads as TGTGCCAGCAGTTACTCCGGGGCCAGGGGCTTCTACGAGCAGTACTTC.

The V and J genes are TRBV27 and TRBJ2-7; D remains unclear. The length of the CDR3 is 15 residues. Trimming stripped 2 bases from V and 0 bases from J, with 11 bases between. CDR1 is MNHEY and CDR2 is SMNVEV in the germline V gene (reference sequence). CDR3 sequence: CASSLPRTRSYEQYF. The CDR3 nucleotides read TGTGCCAGCAGTTTACCACGCACTCGCTCCTACGAGCAGTACTTC.

V and J are TRBV6-5 and TRBJ2-7; 8 bases agree with TRBD1. V was clipped by 5 bases and J by 2 bases; unmatched bases: 5. The CDR3 sequence is 14 residues long. The germline gives CDR1 MNHEY, CDR2 SVGAGI. CDR3 nucleotide sequence: TGTGCCAGCAGTAGCAGACAGGGGCCCTACGAGCAGTACTTC. It is translated as CASSSRQGPYEQYF.

As regards this clone: Its ends do not fully match the called genes, so a read error is possible. The CDR3 nucleotides read TGTGCCAGCCGACCAGGGGGCCGTTGGGCAGATAAGCAGTATTTT. It translates to CASRPGGRWADKQYF. The rearrangement uses TRBV6-1 and TRBJ2-3; 8 bases are a match to TRBD1. Germline V gene lookup returns CDR1 MNHNS and CDR2 SASEGT. There are 15 residues in the CDR3.